These T cell receptor beta chains were read from a single sample in a study of blood T cell repertoires in COVID-19. Libraries were prepared by immunoSEQ multiplex PCR; TCRdb keeps only in-frame clonotypes and omits some of them. The sample shows fewer than 150,000 clones, 84% of them seen only once. The material sequenced was PBMCs or T cells enriched from blood (not recorded which). These receptors were taken from a man in his forties or fifties in a cohort exposed to, infected with or recovered from COVID-19 (not recorded which). Each CDR3 is given with its conserved first and last residue. Fields, in order: V gene, J gene, D gene, clone size, CDR3 DNA, CDR3 protein. The D gene is left open where the match is weak. For some rows the clone size is stated as once, few or many, or as a class when expanded; others skip it.

V gene: TRBV19; J gene: TRBJ2-2; D gene: -; clone size: -; CDR3 DNA: TGTGCCAGTCGCGCAGGGCCGAACACCGGGGAGCTGTTTTTT; CDR3 protein: CASRAGPNTGELFF
V gene: TRBV10-3; J gene: TRBJ2-7; D gene: -; clone size: -; CDR3 DNA: TGTGCCATCAGTAGCGGGCTTAGCTCCTACGAGCAGTACTTC; CDR3 protein: CAISSGLSSYEQYF
V gene: TRBV4-3; J gene: TRBJ1-4; D gene: -; clone size: once; CDR3 DNA: TGCGCCAGCAGCCAAGTGGCTCAAAGTCTAGGCAGAGGAGGCGAAAAACTGTTTTTT; CDR3 protein: CASSQVAQSLGRGGEKLFF
V gene: TRBV4-3; J gene: TRBJ1-5; D gene: -; clone size: -; CDR3 DNA: TGCGCCAGCAGCCAAGATGAGGGCAATCAGCCCCAGCATTTT; CDR3 protein: CASSQDEGNQPQHF
V gene: TRBV6-5; J gene: TRBJ2-7; D gene: TRBD2; clone size: once; CDR3 DNA: TGTGCCAGCAAAACGGGAGGCCCCTACGAGCAGTACTTC; CDR3 protein: CASKTGGPYEQYF
V gene: TRBV5-4; J gene: TRBJ2-5; D gene: TRBD2; clone size: -; CDR3 DNA: TGTGCCAGCAGCTTGCGGGGGGGGGAGACCCAGTACTTC; CDR3 protein: CASSLRGGETQYF
V gene: TRBV25-1; J gene: TRBJ2-1; D gene: -; clone size: -; CDR3 DNA: TGTGCCAGCAGTAGGGGGGGGCCCTATGAGCAGTTCTTC; CDR3 protein: CASSRGGPYEQFF
V gene: TRBV6-5; J gene: TRBJ1-4; D gene: -; clone size: -; CDR3 DNA: TGTGCCAGCAGTTACGGGGGGAACTTTGAAAAACTGTTTTTT; CDR3 protein: CASSYGGNFEKLFF
V gene: TRBV12-2; J gene: TRBJ2-1; D gene: -; clone size: few; CDR3 DNA: TGTGCAAGTCGCTTGAGGAAGCGGGGGGATAGCTCCTACAATGAGCAGTTCTTC; CDR3 protein: CASRLRKRGDSSYNEQFF
V gene: TRBV5-1; J gene: TRBJ1-2; D gene: -; clone size: -; CDR3 DNA: TGCGCCAGCAGCTCGGGCTATGGCTACACCTTC; CDR3 protein: CASSSGYGYTF
V gene: TRBV10-3; J gene: TRBJ2-7; D gene: TRBD2; clone size: -; CDR3 DNA: TGTGCCACCGAAAGCGGGAGCATCGACGAGCAGTACTTC; CDR3 protein: CATESGSIDEQYF
V gene: TRBV6-6; J gene: TRBJ2-7; D gene: TRBD2; clone size: -; CDR3 DNA: TGTGCCAGCAGTTGGACTAGCGGGAGGACTAACGAGCAGTACTTC; CDR3 protein: CASSWTSGRTNEQYF
V gene: TRBV6-5; J gene: TRBJ1-1; D gene: -; clone size: -; CDR3 DNA: TGTGCCAGCAGAAACGGACAGAACACTGAAGCTTTCTTT; CDR3 protein: CASRNGQNTEAFF
V gene: TRBV5-4; J gene: TRBJ1-2; D gene: TRBD1; clone size: -; CDR3 DNA: TGTGCCAGCAGCTGGGACAGGGCCTTCTCAAACTATGGCTACACCTTC; CDR3 protein: CASSWDRAFSNYGYTF
V gene: TRBV7-6; J gene: TRBJ2-5; D gene: -; clone size: -; CDR3 DNA: TGTGCCAGCAGCTTAACGGCGGGATGGGTTGGGGAGACCCAGTACTTC; CDR3 protein: CASSLTAGWVGETQYF
V gene: TRBV7-8; J gene: TRBJ2-3; D gene: -; clone size: -; CDR3 DNA: TGTGCCAGCAGCTTACTACCAGGGGTTCCCACAGATACGCAGTATTTT; CDR3 protein: CASSLLPGVPTDTQYF
V gene: TRBV9; J gene: TRBJ1-3; D gene: -; clone size: -; CDR3 DNA: TGTGCCAGCAGCGGTCAGTTCTCTGGAAACACCATATATTTT; CDR3 protein: CASSGQFSGNTIYF
V gene: TRBV9; J gene: TRBJ2-5; D gene: TRBD1; clone size: -; CDR3 DNA: TGTGCCAGCAGCGAGGGGACAGGGCATATTCAAGAGACCCAGTACTTC; CDR3 protein: CASSEGTGHIQETQYF
V gene: TRBV9; J gene: TRBJ2-3; D gene: TRBD2; clone size: -; CDR3 DNA: TGTGCCAGCAGCGTAGTGCTAGCGGGGGGCACAGATACGCAGTATTTT; CDR3 protein: CASSVVLAGGTDTQYF
V gene: TRBV9; J gene: TRBJ2-2; D gene: TRBD1; clone size: once; CDR3 DNA: TGTGCCAGCAGCGTACGGGCAGGGGGCTTCACCGGGGAGCTGTTTTTT; CDR3 protein: CASSVRAGGFTGELFF
V gene: TRBV2; J gene: TRBJ2-2; D gene: -; clone size: once; CDR3 DNA: TGTGCCAGCAGTGTTTTCGGGAGTAGTATCGGGGAGCTGTTTTTT; CDR3 protein: CASSVFGSSIGELFF
V gene: TRBV5-1; J gene: TRBJ2-7; D gene: -; clone size: few; CDR3 DNA: TGCGCCAGCAGCTTGGCTACAGGGAGCTCCTACGAGCAGTACTTC; CDR3 protein: CASSLATGSSYEQYF
V gene: TRBV6-1; J gene: TRBJ1-5; D gene: -; clone size: -; CDR3 DNA: TGTGCCAGCAGTGAAGTGGGTTGGGCAGGGCTTCAGCCCCAGCATTTT; CDR3 protein: CASSEVGWAGLQPQHF
V gene: TRBV5-4; J gene: TRBJ2-2; D gene: -; clone size: -; CDR3 DNA: TGTGCCAGCAGCGGGGACGCGGGGGCCAACACCGGGGAGCTGTTTTTT; CDR3 protein: CASSGDAGANTGELFF
V gene: TRBV7-9; J gene: TRBJ2-7; D gene: -; clone size: -; CDR3 DNA: TGTGCCAGCAGCTTAACTGAGAAGGGGCCGTACTTC; CDR3 protein: CASSLTEKGPYF
V gene: TRBV3-1/TRBV3-2; J gene: TRBJ1-4; D gene: TRBD1; clone size: -; CDR3 DNA: TGTGCCAGCAGTTCCAGGGGGCGCAGTGAAAAACTGTTTTTT; CDR3 protein: CASSSRGRSEKLFF
V gene: TRBV6-2/TRBV6-3; J gene: TRBJ1-2; D gene: -; clone size: -; CDR3 DNA: TGTGCCAGCAGTCAGGAAGGCTATGGCTACACCTTC; CDR3 protein: CASSQEGYGYTF
V gene: TRBV5-1; J gene: TRBJ2-7; D gene: TRBD2; clone size: -; CDR3 DNA: TGCGCCAGCAGCATTGGAGGGTCTAGCGGGAGGGGCGAGCAGTACTTC; CDR3 protein: CASSIGGSSGRGEQYF
V gene: TRBV27; J gene: TRBJ2-6; D gene: -; clone size: -; CDR3 DNA: TGTGCCAGCAGTCCACTAGGCTCTGGGGCCAACGTCCTGACTTTC; CDR3 protein: CASSPLGSGANVLTF
V gene: TRBV30; J gene: TRBJ1-2; D gene: -; clone size: -; CDR3 DNA: TGTGCCTGGAACCCAGGGCCAGCTAGTGGCTACACCTTC; CDR3 protein: CAWNPGPASGYTF
V gene: TRBV30; J gene: TRBJ1-1; D gene: -; clone size: -; CDR3 DNA: TGTGCCTGGAGTGTACTTTCCACTGAAGCTTTCTTT; CDR3 protein: CAWSVLSTEAFF
V gene: TRBV28; J gene: TRBJ1-3; D gene: TRBD1; clone size: once; CDR3 DNA: TGTGCCAGCATTCTCTCCCGGACAGGACTTAGCTCTGGAAACACCATATATTTT; CDR3 protein: CASILSRTGLSSGNTIYF
V gene: TRBV6-5; J gene: TRBJ2-3; D gene: TRBD2; clone size: -; CDR3 DNA: TGTGCCAGCATACTTGCGGGGGGGTTTACAGATACGCAGTATTTT; CDR3 protein: CASILAGGFTDTQYF
V gene: TRBV5-1; J gene: TRBJ2-1; D gene: -; clone size: -; CDR3 DNA: TGCGCCAGCAGACTAAATAATGAGCAGTTCTTC; CDR3 protein: CASRLNNEQFF
V gene: TRBV3-1/TRBV3-2; J gene: TRBJ2-1; D gene: -; clone size: -; CDR3 DNA: TGTGCCAGCAGCCTTCGGGGGAACACCTACAATGAGCAGTTCTTC; CDR3 protein: CASSLRGNTYNEQFF
V gene: TRBV2; J gene: TRBJ2-5; D gene: -; clone size: -; CDR3 DNA: TGTGCCAGCAGAAGGGACGGGGGAGAGACCCAGTACTTC; CDR3 protein: CASRRDGGETQYF
V gene: TRBV5-1; J gene: TRBJ2-7; D gene: TRBD2; clone size: -; CDR3 DNA: TGCGCCAGCAGCTTGGGCTGGGTGGGACTAGCGACGGCCTACGAGCAGTACTTC; CDR3 protein: CASSLGWVGLATAYEQYF
V gene: TRBV2; J gene: TRBJ1-2; D gene: -; clone size: -; CDR3 DNA: TGTGCCAGCAGCATGGGACTCGCCAACTATGGCTACACCTTC; CDR3 protein: CASSMGLANYGYTF
V gene: TRBV5-4; J gene: TRBJ1-1; D gene: TRBD1; clone size: -; CDR3 DNA: TGTGCCACCTACAGGGGCGGGACTGAAGCTTTCTTT; CDR3 protein: CATYRGGTEAFF
V gene: TRBV3-1/TRBV3-2; J gene: TRBJ2-7; D gene: -; clone size: -; CDR3 DNA: TGTGCCAGCACCCAGGACCGGAGGCCCTACGAGCAGTACTTC; CDR3 protein: CASTQDRRPYEQYF
V gene: TRBV23-1; J gene: TRBJ2-7; D gene: -; clone size: -; CDR3 DNA: TGCGCCAGCAGTCAGCCAAGAGAGTTGAACTGTTCGTCCGAGCAGTACTTC; CDR3 protein: CASSQPRELNCSSEQYF
V gene: TRBV2; J gene: TRBJ1-5; D gene: -; clone size: few; CDR3 DNA: TGTGCCAGCGCGTCCTACAGGGATCAGCCCCAGCATTTT; CDR3 protein: CASASYRDQPQHF
V gene: TRBV18; J gene: TRBJ1-2; D gene: -; clone size: -; CDR3 DNA: TGTGCCAGCTCACCACTCAGTTCTAACTATGGCTACACCTTC; CDR3 protein: CASSPLSSNYGYTF
V gene: TRBV19; J gene: TRBJ2-7; D gene: -; clone size: -; CDR3 DNA: TGTGCCAGTAGTATAGAAGGACACCAAAAGACTTACGAGCAGTACTTC; CDR3 protein: CASSIEGHQKTYEQYF
V gene: TRBV10-3; J gene: TRBJ1-4; D gene: -; clone size: -; CDR3 DNA: TGTGCCATCAGTGAGTCATTTGGGGCAGGGCAGGAAAAACTGTTTTTT; CDR3 protein: CAISESFGAGQEKLFF
V gene: TRBV19; J gene: TRBJ2-1; D gene: -; clone size: few; CDR3 DNA: TGTGCCAGTCGACATAGCGGAGCCTACAATGAGCAGTTCTTC; CDR3 protein: CASRHSGAYNEQFF